This TCR beta chain comes out of a study of T-cell memory formation after mild COVID-19. Study at large: Among the donors, TCR clusters were largely specific to each donor.

Comments on this clonotype: Its antigen is as yet unknown.

This CDR3 has 15 amino acids. Germline loops: CDR1 SEHNR, CDR2 FQNEAQ (reference sequence). Trimming removed 4 bases at V and 4 bases at J, with 16 bases between. Each CDR3 protein is one row after TCRdb ran MiXCR on the 5' RACE reads. The sample has 40,000 to 60,000 distinct CDR3 sequences; approximately 9% are singletons. Whole-study findings and limits: Contracting CD4+ clones were located mainly in CM and EM, and CD8+ clones in EMRA. The second-wave clones peaking on day 37 were not confirmed as SARS-CoV-2-specific. A subset of responding clones appeared in pre-infection memory, suggesting cross-reactive memory joined.

Sample: PBMCs or a T cell subset sorted from them (not recorded which). This receptor was taken from an adult woman who had mild COVID-19 (a few samples of this study predate the infection). Cell type and time point are not known. The V call is TRBV7-9, the J call TRBJ1-2; D call uncertain. The CDR3 DNA reads TGTGCCAGCAGCTCTTATCCGGACGTCCGCTATGGCTACACCTTC. It specifies CASSSYPDVRYGYTF.